This T cell receptor (beta chain) was profiled in a study of regulatory T cells in long-lasting Graves disease. Noted time point: newly diagnosed GD, antithyroid drugs for less than 3 months. PBMC-derived RNA was used for the TCR library. The CDR3 is 14 residues long. Looked up from germline, CDR1 is SGHTA and CDR2 is FQGTGA. V gave up 2 bases and J gave up 10 bases, with 12 bases separating them. Through Arm-PCR of CDR3 regions and iRepertoire HTBI primers, TCR beta libraries were built. In TCRdb, the multiplex PCR reads were re-called with MiXCR into one record per CDR3 protein. The sample comprises about 620,000 distinct CDR3 sequences, less than 20% of which are singletons, and 15% to 20% rests with the top ten. Findings and caveats of the study: TCR diversity in persistent Graves' patients was below that of newly diagnosed ones.

This clonotype was detected a few times. As yet, its antigen is unknown. The sample was also reused in another study, on T cells in Graves' hyperthyroidism and ophthalmopathy. That paper adds: Diagnosis rested on symptoms, serum thyroxine and TRAb, thyroid ultrasound, and orbital computed tomography.

The rearrangement uses TRBV7-3 and TRBJ1-6; D remains unclear. The material was peripheral blood mononuclear cells (PBMCs), obtained at new diagnosis, from a patient treated with antithyroid drugs. The sequence was obtained from a woman aged 25 to 39 with Graves disease. CDR3 residues: CASSLGSPESPLHF. In DNA form, the CDR3 reads TGTGCCAGCAGCTTAGGGTCGCCGGAATCACCCCTCCACTTT.